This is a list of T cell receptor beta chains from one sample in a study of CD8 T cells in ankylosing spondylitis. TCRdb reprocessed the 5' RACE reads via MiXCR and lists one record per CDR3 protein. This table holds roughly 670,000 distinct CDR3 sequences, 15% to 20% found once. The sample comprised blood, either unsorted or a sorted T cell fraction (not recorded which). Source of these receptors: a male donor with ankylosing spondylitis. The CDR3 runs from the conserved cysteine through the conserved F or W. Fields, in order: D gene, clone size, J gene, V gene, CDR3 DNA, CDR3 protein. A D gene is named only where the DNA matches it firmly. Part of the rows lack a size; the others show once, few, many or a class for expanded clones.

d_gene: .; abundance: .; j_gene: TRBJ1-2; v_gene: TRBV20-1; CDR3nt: TGCAGTGCTAGAGATGGGGGCAGACCGCTTATAGTCTATGGCTACACCTTC; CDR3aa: CSARDGGRPLIVYGYTF
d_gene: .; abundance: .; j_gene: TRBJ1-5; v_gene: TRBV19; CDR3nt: TGTGCCACGAGGGAGGTCGGCAATCAGCCCCAGCATTTT; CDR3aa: CATREVGNQPQHF
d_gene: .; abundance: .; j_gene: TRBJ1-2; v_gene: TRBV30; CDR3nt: TGTGCCTGGAGTGCGGGACACACTAACTATGGCTACACCTTC; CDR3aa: CAWSAGHTNYGYTF
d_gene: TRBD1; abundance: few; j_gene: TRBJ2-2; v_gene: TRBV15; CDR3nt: TGTGCCACCCTTCCCGGGACAGGAAACACCGGGGAGCTGTTTTTT; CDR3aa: CATLPGTGNTGELFF
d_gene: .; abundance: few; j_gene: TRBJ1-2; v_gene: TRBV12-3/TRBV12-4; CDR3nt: TGTGCCAGCGGGCAGGGGAACTACAACTATGGCTACACCTTC; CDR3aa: CASGQGNYNYGYTF
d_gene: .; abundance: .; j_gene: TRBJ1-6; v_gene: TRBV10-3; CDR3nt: TGTGCCATCAGTGAAAGGCCACCTTTGGAACGCCTCCACTTT; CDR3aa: CAISERPPLERLHF
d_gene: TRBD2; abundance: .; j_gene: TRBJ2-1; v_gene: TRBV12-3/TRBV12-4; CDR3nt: TGTGCCAGCACTTGGGGGGAGGGGCTGGAGCAGTTCTTC; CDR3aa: CASTWGEGLEQFF
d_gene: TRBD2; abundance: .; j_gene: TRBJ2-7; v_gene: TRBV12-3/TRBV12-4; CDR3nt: TGTGCCAGCAGCGGGGACTGGGCGGGGGGATTCTCCTACGAGCAGTACTTC; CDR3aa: CASSGDWAGGFSYEQYF
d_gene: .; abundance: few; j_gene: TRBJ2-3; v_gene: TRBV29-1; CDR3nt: TGCAGCGTTGAAGATGCAGGACTTGAATCAGATACGCAGTATTTT; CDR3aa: CSVEDAGLESDTQYF
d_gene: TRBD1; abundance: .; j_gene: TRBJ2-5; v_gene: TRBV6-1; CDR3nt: TGTGCCAGCAGTGAAAGAGGTGGACAGGTACAAGAGACCCAGTACTTC; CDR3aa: CASSERGGQVQETQYF
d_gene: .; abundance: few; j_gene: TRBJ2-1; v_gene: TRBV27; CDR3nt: TGTGCCAGCAGTTTGGGACTCAGCGAGAATGAGCAGTTCTTC; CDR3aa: CASSLGLSENEQFF
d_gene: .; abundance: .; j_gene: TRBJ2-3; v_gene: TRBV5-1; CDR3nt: TGCGCCAGCAGCTTGGAGTCCTACTTTAGCACAGATACGCAGTATTTT; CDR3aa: CASSLESYFSTDTQYF
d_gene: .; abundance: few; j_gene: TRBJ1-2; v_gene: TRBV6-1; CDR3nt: TGTGCCAGCAGTGAAGATCTTGAGGGTGTTAGGGCTAACTATGGCTACACCTTC; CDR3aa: CASSEDLEGVRANYGYTF
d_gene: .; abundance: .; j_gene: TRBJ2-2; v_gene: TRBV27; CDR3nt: TGTGCCAGCAGTTTATCTGGGCACGGGGAGCTGTTTTTT; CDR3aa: CASSLSGHGELFF
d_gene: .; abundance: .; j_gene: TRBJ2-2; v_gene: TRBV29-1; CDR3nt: TGCAGCGCTGGAAGGGGGTCCGGGGAGCTGTTTTTT; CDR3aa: CSAGRGSGELFF
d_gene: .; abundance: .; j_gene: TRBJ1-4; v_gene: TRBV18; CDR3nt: TGTGCCAGCTCATCTAAGCGGGAGGAAAAACTGTTTTTT; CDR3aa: CASSSKREEKLFF
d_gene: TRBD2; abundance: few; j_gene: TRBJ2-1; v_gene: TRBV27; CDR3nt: TGTGCCAGCGGTCTAGCGGTCCATGAGCAGTTCTTC; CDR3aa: CASGLAVHEQFF
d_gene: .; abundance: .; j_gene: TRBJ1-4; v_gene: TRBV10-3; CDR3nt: TGTGCCATCAGTGAGTCCACTGGGGGCGACGTTGAAAAACTGTTTTTT; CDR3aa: CAISESTGGDVEKLFF
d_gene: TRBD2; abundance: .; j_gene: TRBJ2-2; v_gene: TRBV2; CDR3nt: TGTGCCAGCAGTTTTTCTAGCGGGAGAGGCACCGGGGAGCTGTTTTTT; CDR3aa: CASSFSSGRGTGELFF
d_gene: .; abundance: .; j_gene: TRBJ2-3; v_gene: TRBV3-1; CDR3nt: TGTGCCAGCAGCCAAGGTCGGGCCCTCCCTAGCACAGATACGCAGTATTTT; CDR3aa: CASSQGRALPSTDTQYF
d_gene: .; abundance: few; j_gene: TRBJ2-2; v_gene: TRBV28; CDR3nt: TGTGCCAGCACTCCTAGGCAGGGGTGGCCCGGGGAGCTGTTTTTT; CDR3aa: CASTPRQGWPGELFF
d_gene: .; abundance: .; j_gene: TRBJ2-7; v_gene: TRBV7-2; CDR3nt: TGTGCCAGCAGCCCCCGGAGGGGGGGGTCCTACGAGCAGTACTTC; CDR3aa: CASSPRRGGSYEQYF
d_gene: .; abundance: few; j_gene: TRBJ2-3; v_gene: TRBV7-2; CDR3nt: TGTGCCAGCAGCCCCTTTGGGGGCACAGATACGCAGTATTTT; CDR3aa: CASSPFGGTDTQYF
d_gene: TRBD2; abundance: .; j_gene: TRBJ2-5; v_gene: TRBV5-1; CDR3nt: TGCGCCAGCAGCTTGGCAACTAGCGGGGGACGTCGGGAGACCCAGTACTTC; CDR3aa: CASSLATSGGRRETQYF
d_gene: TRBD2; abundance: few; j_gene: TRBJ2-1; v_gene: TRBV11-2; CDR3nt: TGTGCCAGCAGCCCAGTTAGCGGGAGGTCCTCCTACAATGAGCAGTTCTTC; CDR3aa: CASSPVSGRSSYNEQFF
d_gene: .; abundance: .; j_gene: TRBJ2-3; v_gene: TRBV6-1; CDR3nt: TGTGCCAGCAGGCTGGGACCACAGTCGTATACGCAGTATTTT; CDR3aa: CASRLGPQSYTQYF
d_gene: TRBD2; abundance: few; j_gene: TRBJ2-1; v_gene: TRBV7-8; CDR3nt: TGTGCCAGCAGCCCTACTAGCGGGCCCAATGAGCAGTTCTTC; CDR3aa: CASSPTSGPNEQFF
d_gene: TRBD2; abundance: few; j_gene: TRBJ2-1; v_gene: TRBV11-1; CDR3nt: TGTGCCAGCAGCTTAGTTGAGGCTACTAGCGGGAATCGATGGCCGGGTGAGCAGTTCTTC; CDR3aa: CASSLVEATSGNRWPGEQFF
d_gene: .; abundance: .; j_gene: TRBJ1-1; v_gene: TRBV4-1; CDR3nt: TGCGCCAGCAGCCAAGAGCCTTACCAGGGTTTCGGCACTGAAGCTTTCTTT; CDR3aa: CASSQEPYQGFGTEAFF
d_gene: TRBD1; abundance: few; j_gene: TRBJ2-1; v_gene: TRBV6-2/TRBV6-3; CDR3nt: TGTGCCAGCAGCATCGACAGGGTTGCGCCCAATGAGCAGTTCTTC; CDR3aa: CASSIDRVAPNEQFF
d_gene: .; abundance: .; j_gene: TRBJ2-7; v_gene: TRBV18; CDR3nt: TGTGCCAGCTCACCAGGGCTGAATAATTACGAGCAGTACTTC; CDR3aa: CASSPGLNNYEQYF
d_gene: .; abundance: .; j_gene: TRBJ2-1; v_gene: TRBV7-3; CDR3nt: TGTGCCAGCAGCAACAACAATGGCGATGAGCAGTTCTTC; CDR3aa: CASSNNNGDEQFF
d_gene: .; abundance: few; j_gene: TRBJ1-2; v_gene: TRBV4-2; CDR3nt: TGTGCCAGCAGCCAACTTTGGGCTTCTGGCTATGGCTACACCTTC; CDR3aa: CASSQLWASGYGYTF
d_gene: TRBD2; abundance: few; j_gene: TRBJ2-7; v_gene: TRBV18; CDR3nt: TGTGCCAGCTCACCCCCGACTAGCGGGACCCTTGGCGAGCAGTACTTC; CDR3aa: CASSPPTSGTLGEQYF
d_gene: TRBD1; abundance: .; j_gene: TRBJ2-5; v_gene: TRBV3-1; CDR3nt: TGTGCCAGCAGCCAAGAAAGAAAGCGACAGGGTGGAGAGACCCAGTACTTC; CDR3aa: CASSQERKRQGGETQYF
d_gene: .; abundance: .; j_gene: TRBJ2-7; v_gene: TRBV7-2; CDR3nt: TGTGCCAGCAGCGAGGACGGGACCTACGAGCAGTACTTC; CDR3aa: CASSEDGTYEQYF
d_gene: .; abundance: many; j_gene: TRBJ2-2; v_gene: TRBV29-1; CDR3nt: TGCAGCGTTGCCGCTCCGGGGACCGGGGAGCTGTTTTTT; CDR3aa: CSVAAPGTGELFF
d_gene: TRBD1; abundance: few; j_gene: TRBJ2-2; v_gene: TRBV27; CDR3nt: TGTGCCAGCAGTTTGTCCAGGGGGCTTTTCGGGGAGCTGTTTTTT; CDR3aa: CASSLSRGLFGELFF
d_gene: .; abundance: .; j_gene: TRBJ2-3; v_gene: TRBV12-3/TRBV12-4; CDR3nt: TGTGCCAGCAGTTTAGGATACGGCCGGGATACGCAGTATTTT; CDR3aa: CASSLGYGRDTQYF
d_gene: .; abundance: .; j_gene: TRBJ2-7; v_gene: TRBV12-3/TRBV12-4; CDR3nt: TGTGCCAGCAGTTTATTTGTGACAGGCACCTCCTACGAGCAGTACTTC; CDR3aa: CASSLFVTGTSYEQYF
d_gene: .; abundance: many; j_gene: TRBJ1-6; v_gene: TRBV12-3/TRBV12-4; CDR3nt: TGTGCCAGCAGTTTTGGGGTGGATAATTCGCCCCTCCACTTT; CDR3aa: CASSFGVDNSPLHF
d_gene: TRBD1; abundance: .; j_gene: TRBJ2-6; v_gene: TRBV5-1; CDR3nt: TGCGCCAGCAGCTGGACAGGGGGGCAGAGCTCTGGGGCCAACGTCCTGACTTTC; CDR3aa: CASSWTGGQSSGANVLTF
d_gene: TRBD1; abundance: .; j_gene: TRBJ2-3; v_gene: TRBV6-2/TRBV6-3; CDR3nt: TGTGCCAGCAGTTACTGGGACAGAGACACAGATACGCAGTATTTT; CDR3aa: CASSYWDRDTDTQYF
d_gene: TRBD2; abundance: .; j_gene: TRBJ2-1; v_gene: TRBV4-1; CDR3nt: TGCGCCAGCAGCCATGGGCAGTGGGAGCGGGAGAAGTCCTACAATGAGCAGTTCTTC; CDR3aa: CASSHGQWEREKSYNEQFF
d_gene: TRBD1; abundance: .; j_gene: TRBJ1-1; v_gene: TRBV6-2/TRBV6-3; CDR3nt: TGTGCCAGCAGCTACCCACGGGACAGGGTCCCGAACACTGAAGCTTTCTTT; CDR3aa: CASSYPRDRVPNTEAFF
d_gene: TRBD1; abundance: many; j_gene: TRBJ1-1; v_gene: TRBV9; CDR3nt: TGTGCCAGCAGCGTAGGCCAGGGGGGGGACACTGAAGCTTTCTTT; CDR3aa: CASSVGQGGDTEAFF
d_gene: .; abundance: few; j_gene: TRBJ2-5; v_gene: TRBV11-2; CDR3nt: TGTGCCAGCAGCTTAGCGTTGGGGGAACCTCAGGAGACCCAGTACTTC; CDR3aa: CASSLALGEPQETQYF
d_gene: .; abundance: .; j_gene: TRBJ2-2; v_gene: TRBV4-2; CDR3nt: TGTGCCAGCAGCCAAGCTCTCAGGAACCCTAACACCGGGGAGCTGTTTTTT; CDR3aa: CASSQALRNPNTGELFF
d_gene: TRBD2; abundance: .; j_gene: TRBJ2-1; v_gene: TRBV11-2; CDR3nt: TGTGCCAGCAGCACCCCGGCCCTAGCGGGAGAAAGGTCCTACAATGAGCAGTTCTTC; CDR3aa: CASSTPALAGERSYNEQFF
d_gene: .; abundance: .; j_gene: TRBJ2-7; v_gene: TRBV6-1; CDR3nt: TGTGCCAGCAGTAGGAACAGGTATTACGAGCAGTACTTC; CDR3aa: CASSRNRYYEQYF
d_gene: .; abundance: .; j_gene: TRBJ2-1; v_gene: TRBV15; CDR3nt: TGTGCCACCAGCCGAGGGAGAGCGTCGGTTGATGAGCAGTTCTTC; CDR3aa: CATSRGRASVDEQFF
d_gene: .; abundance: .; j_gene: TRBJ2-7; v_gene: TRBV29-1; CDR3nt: TGCAGCGTTGAAAGGGCAGGGACCTACGAGCAGTACTTC; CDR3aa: CSVERAGTYEQYF
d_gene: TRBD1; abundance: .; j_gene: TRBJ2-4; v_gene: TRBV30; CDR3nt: TGTGCCTGGGACAGGGGCGCCAAAAACATTCAGTACTTC; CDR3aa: CAWDRGAKNIQYF
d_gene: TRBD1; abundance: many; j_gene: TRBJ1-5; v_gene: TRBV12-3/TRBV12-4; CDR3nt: TGTGCCAGCAGCCCGACAGGGTTGGAATATAGCAATCAGCCCCAGCATTTT; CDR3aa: CASSPTGLEYSNQPQHF
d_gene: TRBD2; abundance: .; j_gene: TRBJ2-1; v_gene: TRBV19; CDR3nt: TGTGCCAGTAGTAGGGTGATCGGGGGGGCAAATGAGCAGTTCTTC; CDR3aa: CASSRVIGGANEQFF
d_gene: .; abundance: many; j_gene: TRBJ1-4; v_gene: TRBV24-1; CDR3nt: TGTGCCACCAGTGACCCAGGTGGTGAAAAACTGTTTTTT; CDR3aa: CATSDPGGEKLFF
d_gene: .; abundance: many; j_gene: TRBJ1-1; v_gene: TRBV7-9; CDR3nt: TGTGCCAGCAGCCCCCCCGACAGCAGATCGAACACTGAAGCTTTCTTT; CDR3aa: CASSPPDSRSNTEAFF